These 12 T cell receptor beta chains were sequenced from one sample in a study of identical twins. One entry per CDR3 protein results from TCRdb running MiXCR on the 5' RACE reads. The sample comprises hundreds of thousands of distinct CDR3 sequences, 6% to 9% of which are singletons, and about 1.8% rests with the top ten. This same sample was also taken into another study, of yellow fever vaccine responses in identical twins.

Sequencing was performed on memory (CD45RO+) T cells sorted from blood. All receptors come from a woman aged 18-30 years in good health.

Only a few counts were recorded for this clonotype. The rearrangement joins TRBV20-1 to TRBJ2-1; TRBD2 aligns across 13 bases. V lost 6 bases and J lost 7; bases outside the gene matches: 9. CDR1 and CDR2 from the germline V gene are DFQATT and SNEGSKA (reference sequence). CDR3 length: 15 residues. The CDR3 region has the DNA TGCAGTGCGACCGTAAGACTAGCGGGAGGAAATGAGCAGTTCTTC. The encoded protein is CSATVRLAGGNEQFF.

The chain employs TRBV15 and TRBJ2-5; 8 positions match TRBD2. V dropped 1 base and J dropped 1; count of bases not matched to a gene: 5. CDR3 length: 16 residues. Germline CDR1 LNHNV, CDR2 YYDKDF (reference sequence). CDR3 region: CATSRGGGGIQETQYF. The CDR3 DNA follows: TGTGCCACCAGCAGAGGTGGCGGGGGGATCCAAGAGACCCAGTACTTC.

Ten or more counts support this clonotype. The chain carries TRBV5-1 and TRBJ2-3; D is unclear. Germline V gives CDR1 SGHRS, CDR2 YFSETQ. V lost 6 bases and J lost 0, with 2 bases in between. The CDR3 consists of 11 residues. The CDR3 DNA sequence: TGCGCCAGCACGAGCACAGATACGCAGTATTTT. It encodes CASTSTDTQYF.

This clonotype was seen only a few times. V gene TRBV7-2 combines with J gene TRBJ1-6, with 8 bases fitting TRBD1. The CDR3 consists of 16 residues. The germline gives CDR1 SGHTA, CDR2 FQGNSA. J lost 5 bases, V lost 5 bases, and 8 bases had no gene match. The CDR3 region has the DNA TGTGCCAGCAGCAGAAAGACAGGGGCGGATAATTCACCCCTCCACTTT. It yields the protein CASSRKTGADNSPLHF.

In its sample, this clonotype was seen many times. The chain is built from TRBV12-3 or TRBV12-4 and TRBJ1-5, with D tentatively TRBD1 (5 bases). The V end was cut by 5 bases, the J end by 3 bases, with 11 bases between. The length of the CDR3 is 14 residues. The CDR3 bases are TGTGCCAGCAGTGTTGGGGACGCCAATCAGCCCCAGCATTTT. This gives the protein CASSVGDANQPQHF.

The chain links TRBV5-1 to TRBJ1-4; a weak D match, TRBD1 (5 bases). Germline CDR1 and CDR2: SGHRS and YFSETQ. The CDR3 consists of 14 residues. Trimming took off 2 bases at V and 8 bases at J, with 13 bases between the two ends. DNA for the CDR3: TGCGCCAGCAGCTTCGGGGGTTCCCACGAAAAACTGTTTTTT. Translation: CASSFGGSHEKLFF. Full variable domain (remainder filled in from reference TRBV5-1 and TRBJ1-4): KAGVTQTPRYLIKTRGQQVTLSCSPISGHRSVSWYQQTPGQGLQFLFEYFSETQRNKGNFPGRFSGRQFSNSRSEMNVSTLELGDSALYLCASSFGGSHEKLFFGSGTQLSVL.

This clonotype occurred many times. This sequence joins TRBV12-3 or TRBV12-4 and TRBJ2-7; no firm D call. The V and J ends lost 3 bases and 5 bases respectively, with 5 bases between them. The CDR3 is 11 amino acids. CDR3 DNA: TGTGCCAGCAGTTTTAAAAACGAGCAGTACTTC. Encoded protein: CASSFKNEQYF.

This chain joins TRBV28 and TRBJ2-6; 7 nucleotides align to TRBD1. V dropped 6 bases and J dropped 0; count of bases not matched to a gene: 2. Germline lookup yields CDR1 MDHEN and CDR2 SYDVKM. This CDR3 comprises 15 residues. CDR3 sequence: CASRRQGSGANVLTF. CDR3 sequence (DNA): TGTGCCAGCAGGCGACAGGGCTCTGGGGCCAACGTCCTGACTTTC.

This chain joins TRBV9 and TRBJ2-7, with TRBD2 matching 12 bases. The CDR3 is 17 amino acids. J gave up 4 bases and V 2 bases, and 10 bases lay outside the gene matches. From germline, CDR1 is SGDLS and CDR2 YYNGEE. The CDR3 here is CASSVGLAGGKEYEQYF. CDR3 nucleotides: TGTGCCAGCAGCGTGGGCCTAGCGGGGGGGAAGGAGTACGAGCAGTACTTC.

V is TRBV30 and J is TRBJ2-2; TRBD1 might be the D (5 bases). The V and J ends lost 3 bases and 6 bases respectively, with 5 bases between them. The germline CDR1 and CDR2 sequences are GTSNPN and SVGIG (reference sequence). The length of the CDR3 is 11 residues. Here the CDR3 DNA reads TGTGCCTGGAGAGGGGCCGGGGAGCTGTTTTTT. Protein: CAWRGAGELFF.

The table lists this clonotype with many counts. The V gene is TRBV12-3 or TRBV12-4, the J gene TRBJ2-3; either TRBD1 or TRBD2 may fit D (7 bases each). This CDR3 region has 13 residues. Trimming took 6 bases from V and 8 from J, leaving 15 bases between them. CDR3 in DNA: TGTGCCAGCAGCCCAGGGGGACTATTTACGCAGTATTTT. It codes for CASSPGGLFTQYF.

In its sample, this clonotype was seen many times. V and J are TRBV27 and TRBJ1-1; D call uncertain. This CDR3 is built from 14 residues. Germline-derived CDR1 and CDR2 are MNHEY and SMNVEV (reference sequence). V lost 7 bases, J lost 4 bases, and 16 bases lay in between. CDR3 DNA: TGTGCCAGCAACATAACCCCATGGGGCACTGAAGCTTTCTTT. Residues: CASNITPWGTEAFF.